The 14 T cell receptor beta chains presented below share a single source sample, sequenced in a study of blood T cell repertoires in COVID-19 (TCRdb year 2020). Libraries were prepared through the immunoSEQ multiplex PCR assay. TCRdb holds this immuneACCESS table with in-frame rearrangements only. Some clones are missing; in checked studies, unresolved V genes explain under half, and the rest has no known cause. The sample table contains over 250,000 clones; only one count was recorded for approximately 86% of them. 10% to 15% of the sample is in the top ten clones. The sample taken for sequencing was peripheral blood. All receptors derive from a woman between 70 and 85 years old with COVID-19, enrolled during active disease.

The V call is TRBV5-6, the J call TRBJ1-2, with TRBD1 matching over 7 bases. The V gene's germline CDR1 is SGHDT and CDR2 YYEEEE. The CDR3 totals 16 residues. The V gene end was trimmed by 1 base and the J gene end by 0 bases; junction bases not matched to a gene: 6. As DNA, the CDR3 is TGTGCCAGCAGCTTGTACGGGACAGACACTAACTATGGCTACACCTTC. Amino acids: CASSLYGTDTNYGYTF.

The V gene is TRBV9, the J gene TRBJ2-7; D ambiguous. V lost 4 bases and J lost 3, with 17 bases in between. Germline V lookup: CDR1 SGDLS, CDR2 YYNGEE. This CDR3 is built from 15 residues. This chain's CDR3 is CASSFRFNTHYEQYF. CDR3 DNA: TGTGCCAGCAGCTTCAGGTTTAACACCCACTACGAGCAGTACTTC.

The gene calls are TRBV5-1 and TRBJ1-2; D gene unclear. V gave up 5 bases and J gave up 3 bases, with 5 bases separating them. Germline V gene sequence: CDR1 SGHRS, CDR2 YFSETQ. The CDR3 spans 11 residues. CDR3 in amino acids: CASRADYGYTF. DNA for the CDR3: TGCGCCAGCAGGGCCGACTATGGCTACACCTTC.

A few counts support this clone. The V and J genes are TRBV7-6 and TRBJ1-3; 7 bases match TRBD1. The CDR3 has 16 residues. Germline V gene data show CDR1 as SGHVS and CDR2 as FNYEAQ. With V trimmed by 6 bases and J by 0 bases, 8 bases remained unmatched. The CDR3 DNA sequence: TGTGCCAGCAGAGCCGGGACAGTTACCTCTGGAAACACCATATATTTT. Translating it yields CASRAGTVTSGNTIYF.

This rearrangement joins TRBV7-2 to TRBJ2-7, with D maybe TRBD1 (5 bases). CDR3 length: 14 residues. CDR1 is SGHTA and CDR2 is FQGNSA in the germline V gene. Trimming took 2 bases from V and 5 from J, leaving 13 bases between them. The CDR3 DNA sequence: TGTGCCAGCAGCTTAACTCGGACAAAGGACGAGCAGTACTTC. Translating gives CASSLTRTKDEQYF.

The chain has TRBV19 and TRBJ1-2, with D maybe TRBD1 (6 bases). V shed 4 bases and J shed 7 bases, with 13 bases lying between them. The CDR3 contains 13 residues. Germline CDR1 reads LNHDA; CDR2 reads SQIVND (reference sequence). The CDR3 nucleotides are TGTGCCAGTAGTACAAGACAGGTAATTGGCTACACCTTC. Protein sequence: CASSTRQVIGYTF.

This clone was observed a single time. The J gene is TRBJ2-2, the V gene TRBV21-1; the DNA was not used to check the table's D call, TRBD2. TRBV21-1 is a known pseudogene. This CDR3 is built from 14 residues. CDR3 protein: CASSAPGTTGELFF. CDR3 nucleotides: TGTGCCAGCAGCGCCCCGGGAACCACCGGGGAGCTGTTTTTT.

The chain recombines TRBV27 with TRBJ1-1, with unresolved D. The CDR3 loop spans 11 amino acids. CDR1 is MNHEY, CDR2 SMNVEV, per germline (reference sequence). Deletions cut 4 bases from V and 4 bases from J, with 4 bases between. The CDR3 region has the DNA TGTGCCAGCAGTTACGGCACTGAAGCTTTCTTT. Protein sequence: CASSYGTEAFF.

The chain carries TRBV19 and TRBJ1-1; D may be TRBD1 (5 bases). This CDR3 spans 17 amino acids. Germline loops: CDR1 LNHDA, CDR2 SQIVND (reference sequence). Trimming pared 7 bases from V and 5 bases from J, leaving 26 bases between. The CDR3 loop reads CASIPRAPATWWTEAFF. The CDR3 DNA follows: TGTGCCAGTATCCCCAGGGCACCAGCTACGTGGTGGACTGAAGCTTTCTTT.

V is TRBV18 and J is TRBJ2-2, with 9 positions matching TRBD1. The V segment lost 0 bases and the J segment 1 base; nucleotides outside the gene matches: 3. Germline V gene data show CDR1 as KGHSH and CDR2 as LQKENI. This CDR3 is 17 amino acids long. The DNA for the CDR3 is TGTGCCAGCTCACCACCGTGGGGACAGGGGAACACCGGGGAGCTGTTTTTT. The encoded protein is CASSPPWGQGNTGELFF.

Turning to this clone: The junction departs from the called germline gene at one end, perhaps through a read error. V is TRBV6-5 and J is TRBJ1-2; TRBD1 aligns across 7 bases. The germline CDR1 and CDR2 sequences are MNHEY and SVGAGI. This CDR3 region has 15 residues. The CDR3 reads CASSYYGTEFYGYTF. CDR3 nucleotide sequence: TGTGCCAGCAGCTACTACGGGACAGAATTTTATGGCTACACCTTC.

The chain has TRBV29-1 and TRBJ1-2, with 9 nucleotides matching TRBD1. Germline CDR1 and CDR2: SQVTM and ANQGSEA. After removal of 5 bases from V and 3 bases from J, the junction contained 4 bases not matched to a gene. The CDR3 contains 13 residues. CDR3 nucleotides: TGCAGCGTTACAGGGGGCGATGACTATGGCTACACCTTC. Protein: CSVTGGDDYGYTF.

The V gene is TRBV10-3, the J gene TRBJ1-1; TRBD1 aligns across 9 bases. CDR3 length equals 14 residues. Losses at the gene ends were 3 bases for V and 4 bases for J; bases not matched to a gene: 3. Germline CDR1 reads ENHRY; CDR2 reads SYGVKD. CDR3 sequence reads: CAISELTGGTEAFF. The CDR3, as DNA: TGTGCCATCAGTGAACTGACAGGGGGCACTGAAGCTTTCTTT.

The chain joins TRBV3-1 (or the pseudogene TRBV3-2) to TRBJ1-1; D uncertain. Trimming removed 1 base at V and 5 bases at J, with 17 bases between. The CDR3 sequence is 16 residues long. Per the germline V gene, CDR1 is LGHDT and CDR2 is YNNKEL (reference sequence). This chain's CDR3 is CASSQGVRRAGTEAFF. The CDR3 DNA is TGTGCCAGCAGCCAAGGAGTTCGGCGGGCAGGAACTGAAGCTTTCTTT.